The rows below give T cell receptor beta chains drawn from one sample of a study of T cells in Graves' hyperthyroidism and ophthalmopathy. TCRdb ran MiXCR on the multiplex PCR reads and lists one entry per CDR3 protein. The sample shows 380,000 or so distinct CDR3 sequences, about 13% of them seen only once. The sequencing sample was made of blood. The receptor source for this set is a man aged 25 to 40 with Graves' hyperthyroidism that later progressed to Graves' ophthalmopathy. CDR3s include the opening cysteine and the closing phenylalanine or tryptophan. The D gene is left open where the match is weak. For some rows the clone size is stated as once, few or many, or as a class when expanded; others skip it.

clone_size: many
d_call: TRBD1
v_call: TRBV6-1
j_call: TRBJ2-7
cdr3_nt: TGTGCCAGCAGTGTAACGAGACAGGGGCCCTACGAGCAGTACTTC
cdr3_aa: CASSVTRQGPYEQYF

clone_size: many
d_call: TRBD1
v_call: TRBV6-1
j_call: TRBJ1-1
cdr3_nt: TGTGCCAGCAGAGAGATTTACAGGGGGCGCGTTGGCACTGAAGCTTTCTTT
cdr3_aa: CASREIYRGRVGTEAFF

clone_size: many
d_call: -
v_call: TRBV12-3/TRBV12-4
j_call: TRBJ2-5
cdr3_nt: TGTGCCAGCAGTTTCAGGAGGAACCAAGAGACCCAGTACTTC
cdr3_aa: CASSFRRNQETQYF

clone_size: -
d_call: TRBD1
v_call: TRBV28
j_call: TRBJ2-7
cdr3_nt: TGTGCCAGCAGTGGTCCCGGGACAGGGAATTACGAGCAGTACTTC
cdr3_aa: CASSGPGTGNYEQYF

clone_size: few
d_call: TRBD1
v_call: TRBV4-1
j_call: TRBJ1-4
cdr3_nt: TGCGCCAGCAGCCAAGGGACAGGTGGTGAAAAACTGTTTTTT
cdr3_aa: CASSQGTGGEKLFF

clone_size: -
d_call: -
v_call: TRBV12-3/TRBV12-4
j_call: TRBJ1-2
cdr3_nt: TGTGCCAGCACATCGGGGGCCACCTATGGCTACACCTTC
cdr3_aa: CASTSGATYGYTF

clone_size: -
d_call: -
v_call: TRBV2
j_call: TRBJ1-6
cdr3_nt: TGTGCCAGCAGTCGGCAGCTTTATTCACCCCTCCACTTT
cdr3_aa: CASSRQLYSPLHF

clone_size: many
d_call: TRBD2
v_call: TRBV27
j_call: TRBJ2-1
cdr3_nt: TGTGCCAGCTCACTAGCGGGGGGAACGGAGCAGTTCTTC
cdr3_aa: CASSLAGGTEQFF

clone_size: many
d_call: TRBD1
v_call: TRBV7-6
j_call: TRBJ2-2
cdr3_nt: TGTGCCAGCAGCTTAGGACAGGGCGCGAACACCGGGGAGCTGTTTTTT
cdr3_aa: CASSLGQGANTGELFF

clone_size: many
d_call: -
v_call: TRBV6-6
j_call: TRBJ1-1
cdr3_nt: TGTGCCAGCAGTTACAGTCGGACTGAAGCTTTCTTT
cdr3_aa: CASSYSRTEAFF

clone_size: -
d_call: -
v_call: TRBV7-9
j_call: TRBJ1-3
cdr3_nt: TGTGCCAGCAGCTTAGCGGAAACGCCTGGAAACACCATATATTTT
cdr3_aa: CASSLAETPGNTIYF

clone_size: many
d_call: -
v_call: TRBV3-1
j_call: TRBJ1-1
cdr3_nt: TGTGCCAGCAGCCAAGATAGGGGGGCCCTGGTGAACACTGAAGCTTTCTTT
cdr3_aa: CASSQDRGALVNTEAFF

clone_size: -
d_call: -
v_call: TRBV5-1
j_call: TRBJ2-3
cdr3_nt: TGCGCCAGCAGCTTGGACCGTCACACAGATACGCAGTATTTT
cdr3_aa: CASSLDRHTDTQYF

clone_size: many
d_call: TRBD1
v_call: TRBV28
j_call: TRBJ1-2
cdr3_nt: TGTGCCAGCAGGCGGGACAGAAACTATGGCTACACCTTC
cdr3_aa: CASRRDRNYGYTF

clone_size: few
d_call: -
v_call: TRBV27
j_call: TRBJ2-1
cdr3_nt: TGTGCCAGCAGTTCCCCCCTAAATGAGCAGTTCTTC
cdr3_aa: CASSSPLNEQFF

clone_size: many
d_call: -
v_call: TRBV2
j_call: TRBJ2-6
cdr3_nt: TGTGCCAGCAGTCCCGAAGGGGGGGCCAACGTCCTGACTTTC
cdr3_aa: CASSPEGGANVLTF

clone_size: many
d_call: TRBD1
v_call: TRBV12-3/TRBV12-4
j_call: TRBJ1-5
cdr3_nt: TGTGCCAGCAGTTTAGCGCTAAGAGGGGGCCGTGGTCAGCCCCAGCATTTT
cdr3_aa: CASSLALRGGRGQPQHF

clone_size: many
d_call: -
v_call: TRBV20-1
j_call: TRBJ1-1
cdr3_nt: TGCAGTGCTAGAGATAGGGGACCGAACACTGAAGCTTTCTTT
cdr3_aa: CSARDRGPNTEAFF

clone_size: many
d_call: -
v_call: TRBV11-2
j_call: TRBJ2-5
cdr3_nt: TGTGCCAGCAGCTTAGATGGGCGGGCGGAGACCCAGTACTTC
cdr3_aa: CASSLDGRAETQYF

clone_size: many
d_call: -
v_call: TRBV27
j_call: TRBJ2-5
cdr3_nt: TGTGCCAGCAGTCCGAAAGGGATGCGGGAGACCCAGTACTTC
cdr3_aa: CASSPKGMRETQYF

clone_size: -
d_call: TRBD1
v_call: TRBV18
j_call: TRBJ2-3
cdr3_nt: TGTGCCAGCTCACTTCCTCGGAAGGGGGCGCATGAAGATACGCAGTATTTT
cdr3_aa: CASSLPRKGAHEDTQYF

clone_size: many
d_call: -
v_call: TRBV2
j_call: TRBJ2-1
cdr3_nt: TGTGCCAGCATCGGCGGCAATGAGCAGTTCTTC
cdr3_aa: CASIGGNEQFF

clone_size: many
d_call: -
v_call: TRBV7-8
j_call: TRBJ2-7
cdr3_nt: TGTGCCAGCAAGGGGGTCGGCGAGCAGTACTTC
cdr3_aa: CASKGVGEQYF

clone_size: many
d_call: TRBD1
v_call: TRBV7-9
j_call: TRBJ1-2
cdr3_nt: TGTGCCAGCAGCACGGACAGGGGGCGGCCCCGGTATGGCTACACCTTC
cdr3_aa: CASSTDRGRPRYGYTF

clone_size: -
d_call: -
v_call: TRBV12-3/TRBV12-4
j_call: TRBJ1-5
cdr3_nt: TGTGCCAGCAGTTTCAGGTTATCTAGCAATCAGCCCCAGCATTTT
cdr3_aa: CASSFRLSSNQPQHF

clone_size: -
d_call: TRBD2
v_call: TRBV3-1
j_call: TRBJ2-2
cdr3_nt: TGTGCCAGCAGCCCTCTAGCGGGGGGCCTAAATGGCGGGGAGCTGTTTTTT
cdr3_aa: CASSPLAGGLNGGELFF

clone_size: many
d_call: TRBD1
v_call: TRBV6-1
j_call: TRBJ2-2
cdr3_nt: TGTGCCAGCAGACAGGGGGCCACCGGGGAGCTGTTTTTT
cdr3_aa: CASRQGATGELFF

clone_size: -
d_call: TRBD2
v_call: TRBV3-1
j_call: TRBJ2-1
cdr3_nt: TGTGCCAGCAGCCAAGGGATGGTAGCGGGAGTCCATGAGCAGTTCTTC
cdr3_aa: CASSQGMVAGVHEQFF

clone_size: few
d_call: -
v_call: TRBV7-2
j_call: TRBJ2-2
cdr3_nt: TGTGCAACCAGCCCGGTTAACGGGTACACCGGGGAGCTGTTTTTT
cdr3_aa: CATSPVNGYTGELFF

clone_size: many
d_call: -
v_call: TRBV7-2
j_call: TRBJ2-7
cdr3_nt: TGTGCCAGCAGCCCACCCAAAGGAGGAGAGCAGTACTTC
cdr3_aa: CASSPPKGGEQYF

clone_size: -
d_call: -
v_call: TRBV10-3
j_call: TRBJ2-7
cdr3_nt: TGTGCCATCGGGAAGGGAAACGAGCAGTACTTC
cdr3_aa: CAIGKGNEQYF

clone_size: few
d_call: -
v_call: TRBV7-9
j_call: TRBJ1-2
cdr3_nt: TGTGCCAGCAGCTTAGTAGGCCGGAGTTATAACTATGGCTACACCTTC
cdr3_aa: CASSLVGRSYNYGYTF

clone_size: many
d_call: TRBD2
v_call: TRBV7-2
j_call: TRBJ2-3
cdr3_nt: TGTGCCAGCAGCTTAGCCGGTAGCGGGGTGTCAGATACGCAGTATTTT
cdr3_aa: CASSLAGSGVSDTQYF

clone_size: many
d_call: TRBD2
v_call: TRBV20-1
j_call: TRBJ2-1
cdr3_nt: TGCAGTGCAGCCTCTAGCGGGGGAAGGCACAATGAGCAGTTCTTC
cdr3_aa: CSAASSGGRHNEQFF

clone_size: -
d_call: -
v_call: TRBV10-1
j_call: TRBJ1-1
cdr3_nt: TGCGCCAGCAGCTCCACAAGGGGTGTGGGTGAAGCTTTCTTT
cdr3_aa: CASSSTRGVGEAFF

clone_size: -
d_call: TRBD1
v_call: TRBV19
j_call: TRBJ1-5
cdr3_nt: TGTGCCAGTAGTATAGACCGACGGACAGGGGGAGGCCAGCCCCAGCATTTT
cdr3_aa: CASSIDRRTGGGQPQHF

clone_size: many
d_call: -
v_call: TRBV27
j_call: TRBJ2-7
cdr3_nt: TGTGCCAGCAGTTCGGACAACTACGAGCAGTACTTC
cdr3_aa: CASSSDNYEQYF

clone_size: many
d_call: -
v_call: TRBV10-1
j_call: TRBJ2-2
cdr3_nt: TGCGCCAGCAGGGCCTTGGGGGCGCACACCGGGGAGCTGTTTTTT
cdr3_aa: CASRALGAHTGELFF

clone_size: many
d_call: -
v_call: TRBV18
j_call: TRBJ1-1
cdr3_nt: TGTGCCAGCTCACCATCTCAGAACACTGAAGCTTTCTTT
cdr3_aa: CASSPSQNTEAFF

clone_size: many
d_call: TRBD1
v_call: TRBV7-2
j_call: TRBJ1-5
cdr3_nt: TGTGCCAGCAGCTCCGGGACAGGGTATTTTAGCAATCAGCCCCAGCATTTT
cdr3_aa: CASSSGTGYFSNQPQHF

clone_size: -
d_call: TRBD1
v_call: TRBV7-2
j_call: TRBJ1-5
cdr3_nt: TGTGCCAGCACCCCGGACAGGGATCAGCCCCAGCATTTT
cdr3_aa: CASTPDRDQPQHF

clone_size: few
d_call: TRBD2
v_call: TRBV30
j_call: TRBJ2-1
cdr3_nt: TGTGCCTGGAGTTCAGCGGGGGGCTACAATGAGCAGTTCTTC
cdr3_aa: CAWSSAGGYNEQFF

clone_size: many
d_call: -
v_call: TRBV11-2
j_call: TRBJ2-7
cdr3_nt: TGTGCCAGCAGCTTGGGGGACGGCTACGAGCAGTACTTC
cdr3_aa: CASSLGDGYEQYF

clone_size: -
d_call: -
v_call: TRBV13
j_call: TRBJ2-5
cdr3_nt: TGTGCCAGCAGCTTAGGAGGCAGGGTTCAAGAGGCCCAGTACTTC
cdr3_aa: CASSLGGRVQEAQYF

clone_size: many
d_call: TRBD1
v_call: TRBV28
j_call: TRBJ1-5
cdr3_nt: TGTGCCAGCAGTTTAAGGGGCAGGGGGGAATATAGCAATCAGCCCCAGCATTTT
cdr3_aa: CASSLRGRGEYSNQPQHF

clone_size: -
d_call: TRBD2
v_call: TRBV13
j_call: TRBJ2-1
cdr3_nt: TGTGCCAGCAGCCCAAGCGGGGGGGACTCCCACAATGAGCAGTTCTTC
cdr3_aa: CASSPSGGDSHNEQFF

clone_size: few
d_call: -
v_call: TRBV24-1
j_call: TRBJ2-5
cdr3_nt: TGTGCCACCAGTGATGCAGGAAGGGAGGAGACCCAGTACTTC
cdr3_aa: CATSDAGREETQYF

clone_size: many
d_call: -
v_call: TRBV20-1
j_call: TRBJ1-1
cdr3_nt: TGCAGTGCTGGAGCGCGGGGGGCTCCCACTGAAGCTTTCTTT
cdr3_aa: CSAGARGAPTEAFF

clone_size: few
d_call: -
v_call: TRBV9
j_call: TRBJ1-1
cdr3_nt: TGTGCCAGCAGCGTAGTACAGGGTGGTATTGAAGCTTTCTTT
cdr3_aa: CASSVVQGGIEAFF

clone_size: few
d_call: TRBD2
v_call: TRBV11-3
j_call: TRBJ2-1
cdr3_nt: TGTGCCAGCAGCTTAGATCGTTGGTCTAGCGGGGGGTCCAAGAGCTCCTACAATGAGCAGTTCTTC
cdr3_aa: CASSLDRWSSGGSKSSYNEQFF